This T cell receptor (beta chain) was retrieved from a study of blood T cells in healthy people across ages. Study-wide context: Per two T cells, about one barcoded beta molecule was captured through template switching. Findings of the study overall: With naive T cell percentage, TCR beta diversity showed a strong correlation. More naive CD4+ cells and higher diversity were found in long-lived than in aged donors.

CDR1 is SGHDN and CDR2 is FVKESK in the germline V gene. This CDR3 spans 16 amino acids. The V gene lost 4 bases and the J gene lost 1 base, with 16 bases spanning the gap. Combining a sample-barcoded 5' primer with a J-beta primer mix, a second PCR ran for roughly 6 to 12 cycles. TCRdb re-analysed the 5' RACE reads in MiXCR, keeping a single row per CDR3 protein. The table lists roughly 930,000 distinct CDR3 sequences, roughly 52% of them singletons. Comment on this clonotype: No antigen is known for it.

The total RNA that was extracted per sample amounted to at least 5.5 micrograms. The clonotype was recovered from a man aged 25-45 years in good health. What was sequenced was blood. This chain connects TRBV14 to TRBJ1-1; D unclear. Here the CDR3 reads CASSPINGRKNTEAFF. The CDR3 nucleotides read TGTGCCAGCAGCCCTATCAACGGACGGAAGAACACTGAAGCTTTCTTT.